This T cell receptor beta chain was sequenced for a study of response to subunit inactivated influenza vaccine. This clonotype was recorded many times. A single record per CDR3 protein comes from TCRdb applying MiXCR to the RT-PCR reads. Here the sample spans roughly 780,000 distinct CDR3 sequences, about 18% being singletons. CDR1 and CDR2 (germline): LGHNA, YSLEER. The V segment lost 1 base and the J segment 4 bases; nucleotides outside the gene matches: 6. The CDR3 runs to 16 residues. The material was PBMCs from blood, obtained about 5 days after vaccination. The chain is built from TRBV4-3 and TRBJ1-3; 8 nucleotides match TRBD1. The origin of this receptor is a man aged 50 to 60 who received an inactivated influenza vaccine. The chain's CDR3 is CASSQGTGGRGNTIYF. The CDR3 DNA reads TGCGCCAGCAGCCAAGGAACAGGGGGTCGAGGAAACACCATATATTTT.